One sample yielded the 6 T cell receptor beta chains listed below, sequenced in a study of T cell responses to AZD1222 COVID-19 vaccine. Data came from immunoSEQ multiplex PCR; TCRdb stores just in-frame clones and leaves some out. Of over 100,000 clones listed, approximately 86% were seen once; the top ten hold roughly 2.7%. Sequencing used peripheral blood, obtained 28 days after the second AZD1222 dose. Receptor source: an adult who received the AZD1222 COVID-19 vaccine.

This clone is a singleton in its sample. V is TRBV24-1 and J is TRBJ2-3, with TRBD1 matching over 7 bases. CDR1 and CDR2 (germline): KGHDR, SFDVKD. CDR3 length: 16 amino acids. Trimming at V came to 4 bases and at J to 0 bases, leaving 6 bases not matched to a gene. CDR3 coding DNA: TGTGCCACCAGTGACCAAACAGGGGCTAGCACAGATACGCAGTATTTT. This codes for CATSDQTGASTDTQYF.

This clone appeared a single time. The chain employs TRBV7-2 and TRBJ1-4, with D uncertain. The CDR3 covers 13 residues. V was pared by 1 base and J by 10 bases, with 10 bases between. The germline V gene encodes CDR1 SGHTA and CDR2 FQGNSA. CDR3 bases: TGTGCCAGCAGCTTAGGTCCTGAGGGAAAACTGTTTTTT. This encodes CASSLGPEGKLFF.

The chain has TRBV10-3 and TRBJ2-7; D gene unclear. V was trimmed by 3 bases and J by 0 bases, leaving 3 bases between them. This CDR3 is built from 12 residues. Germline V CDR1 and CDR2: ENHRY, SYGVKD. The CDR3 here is CAISEISYEQYF. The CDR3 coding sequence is TGTGCCATCAGTGAAATCTCCTACGAGCAGTACTTC.

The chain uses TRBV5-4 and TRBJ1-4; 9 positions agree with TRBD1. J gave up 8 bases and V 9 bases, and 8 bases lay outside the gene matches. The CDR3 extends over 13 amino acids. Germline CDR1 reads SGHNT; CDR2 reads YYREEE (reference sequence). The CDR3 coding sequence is TGTGCCACCACGGGACAGGGAAGCGAAAAACTGTTTTTT. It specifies CATTGQGSEKLFF. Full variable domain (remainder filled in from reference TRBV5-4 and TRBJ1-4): ETGVTQSPTHLIKTRGQQVTLRCSSQSGHNTVSWYQQALGQGPQFIFQYYREEENGRGNFPPRFSGLQFPNYSSELNVNALELDDSALYLCATTGQGSEKLFFGSGTQLSVL.

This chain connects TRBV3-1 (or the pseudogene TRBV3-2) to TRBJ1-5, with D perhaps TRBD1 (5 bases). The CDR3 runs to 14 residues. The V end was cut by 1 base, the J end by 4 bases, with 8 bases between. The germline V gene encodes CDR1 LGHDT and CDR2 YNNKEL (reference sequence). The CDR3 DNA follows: TGTGCCAGCAGCCAAGGGCGGGGGAATCAGCCCCAGCATTTT. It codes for CASSQGRGNQPQHF.

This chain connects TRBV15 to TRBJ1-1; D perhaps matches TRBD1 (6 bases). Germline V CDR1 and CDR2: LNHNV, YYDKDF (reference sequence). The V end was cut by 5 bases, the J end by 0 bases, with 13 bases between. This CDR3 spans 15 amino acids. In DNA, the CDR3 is TGTGCCACCAGCGCTCTTGGACAGATGAACACTGAAGCTTTCTTT. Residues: CATSALGQMNTEAFF.